This entry lists 3 T cell receptor beta chains sequenced from one sample in a study of T cell changes during pregnancy in multiple sclerosis (dated by TCRdb to the late 2010s). Receptor amplification or capture employed the immunoSEQ multiplex PCR assay. Not all clones reach the TCRdb copy of this immuneACCESS table, which keeps in-frame sequences only. Checked studies attribute under half of the gap to unresolved V genes and leave the rest unexplained. Counted in this sample were around 69,000 clones; 90% to 95% of them appeared once. Jointly, the top ten make up approximately 2.1% of the sample. The sample consisted of peripheral blood, taken in the second trimester of pregnancy. These receptors originate from a female donor in good health, enrolled as a control in a pregnancy study.

This clone was seen just once. V gene TRBV28 combines with J gene TRBJ1-1, with TRBD1 identical over 9 bases. With V trimmed by 3 bases and J by 2 bases, 16 bases remained unmatched. The CDR3 spans 19 residues. Germline V gene lookup returns CDR1 MDHEN and CDR2 SYDVKM. The CDR3 DNA reads as TGTGCCAGCAGTTTGTCCATCGGCGGACAGGGGAGGGTAAACACTGAAGCTTTCTTT. Amino acid sequence: CASSLSIGGQGRVNTEAFF. The whole variable domain, remainder taken from reference TRBV28 and TRBJ1-1, is DVKVTQSSRYLVKRTGEKVFLECVQDMDHENMFWYRQDPGLGLRLIYFSYDVKMKEKGDIPEGYSVSREKKERFSLILESASTNQTSMYLCASSLSIGGQGRVNTEAFFGQGTRLTVV.

This rearrangement joins TRBV2 to TRBJ2-7, with 9 bases that match TRBD1. This CDR3 region has 14 residues. V shed 6 bases and J 3 bases; nucleotides not matched to a gene: 6. Germline V gene data show CDR1 as SNHLY and CDR2 as FYNNEI. The CDR3 loop reads CASSGDREGYEQYF. The CDR3 coding sequence is TGTGCCAGCAGCGGGGACAGGGAGGGCTACGAGCAGTACTTC.

V and J are TRBV5-4 and TRBJ2-1, with TRBD2 matching 8 bases. Trimming removed 4 bases from V and 5 bases from J; junction bases left unmatched: 8. The CDR3 loop spans 15 amino acids. Looked up from germline, CDR1 is SGHNT and CDR2 is YYREEE (reference sequence). As DNA, the CDR3 is TGTGCCAGCAGCGTTCCCGGGGGGGGGAACAATGAGCAGTTCTTC. Translating gives CASSVPGGGNNEQFF.